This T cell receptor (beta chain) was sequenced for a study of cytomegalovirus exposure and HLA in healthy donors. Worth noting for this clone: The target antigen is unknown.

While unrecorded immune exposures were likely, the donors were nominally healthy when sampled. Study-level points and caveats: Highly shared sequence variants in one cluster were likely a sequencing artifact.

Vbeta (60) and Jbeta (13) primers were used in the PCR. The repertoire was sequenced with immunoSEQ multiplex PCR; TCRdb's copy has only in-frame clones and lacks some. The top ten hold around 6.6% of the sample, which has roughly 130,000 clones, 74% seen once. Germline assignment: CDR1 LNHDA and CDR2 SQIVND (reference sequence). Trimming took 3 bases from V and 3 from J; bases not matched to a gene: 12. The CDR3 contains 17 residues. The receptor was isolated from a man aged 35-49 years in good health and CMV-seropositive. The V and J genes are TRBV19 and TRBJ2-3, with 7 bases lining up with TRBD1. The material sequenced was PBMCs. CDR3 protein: CASSILFDRVVTDTQYF. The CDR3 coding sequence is TGTGCCAGTAGTATCCTATTCGACAGGGTAGTAACAGATACGCAGTATTTT.